This entry describes one T cell receptor beta chain. These data are taken from a study of blood T cell repertoires in COVID-19. Study as a whole: The United States, Italy and Spain supplied acute and convalescent COVID-19 samples. Nucleic acid was either cDNA or gDNA, and it came from T cells, B-cell-depleted T cells, or PBMCs.

As originally analysed: Reference gene primer amplification yielded estimated nucleated cell counts. The table came from immunoSEQ multiplex PCR; TCRdb's copy has only in-frame clones and leaves some out. Clone size and the V and J calls come from that table; the DNA yielded D and trimming. The sample yields fewer than 120,000 clones, roughly four fifths seen once. The germline V gene has CDR1 SGHTA and CDR2 FQGNSA. V was trimmed by 6 bases and J by 0 bases, leaving 12 bases between them. This CDR3 has 15 amino acids. Sequencing was carried out using peripheral blood. This sequence was found in a woman aged 55-70 years with acute or convalescent COVID-19. The V call is TRBV7-2, the J call TRBJ1-3; D gene ambiguous. CDR3 region: CASSTETSSGNTIYF. In DNA, the CDR3 is TGTGCCAGCAGTACAGAGACTAGCTCTGGAAACACCATATATTTT. The entire variable domain, with the rest obtained from reference TRBV7-2 and TRBJ1-3, is as follows: GAGVSQSPSNKVTEKGKDVELRCDPISGHTALYWYRQSLGQGLEFLIYFQGNSAPDKSGLPSDRFSAERTGGSVSTLTIQRTQQEDSAVYLCASSTETSSGNTIYFGEGSWLTVV.